This T cell receptor beta chain was obtained from a study of type 1 and type 2 diabetes patients. Background on the study: Participants included type 1 and type 2 diabetes patients plus nondiabetic controls.

This clonotype was seen a few times. Germline V lookup: CDR1 SNHLY, CDR2 FYNNEI. The CDR3 is 12 residues long. Between the trimmed V and J ends, which lost 7 bases and 2 bases, there was a span of 9 bases. Genomic DNA was the PCR template. Multiplex PCR with 30 forward and 13 reverse primers amplified the TCR beta CDR3. TCRdb passed the multiplex PCR reads through MiXCR, listing each CDR3 protein once. The sample has more than 250,000 distinct CDR3 sequences; roughly 50% are singletons. No donor had another autoimmune disease or recent infection within four weeks. The chain employs TRBV2 and TRBJ2-7; D may be TRBD2 (5 bases). Input material: peripheral blood mononuclear cells (PBMCs). This TCR derives from a man aged 18 to 29 with type 2 diabetes. CDR3 in DNA: TGTGCCAGCAAGCGGCAACCCTACGAGCAGTACTTC. Translated: CASKRQPYEQYF.